This T cell receptor (beta chain) was recorded in a study of radiotherapy plus CTLA-4 blockade in lung cancer. Study at large: Objective response rate was around 20%; disease control rate, approximately 33%.

General study findings and limits: TCR clones from tumors expanded in blood after radiotherapy plus ipilimumab.

There are 14 residues in the CDR3. Between the trimmed V and J ends, which lost 1 base and 4 bases, there was a span of 10 bases. Germline loops: CDR1 SGHVS, CDR2 FNYEAQ. Remarks on this clone: The antigen is not known.

Here immunoSEQ multiplex PCR was the method, and the copy in TCRdb shows in-frame clones only, minus some. The sample shows around 45,000 clones, 76% of them seen only once. The V and J genes are TRBV7-6 and TRBJ1-2, with D perhaps TRBD1 (6 bases). The receptor comes from a human donor with non-small cell lung cancer who had stable disease on radiotherapy plus ipilimumab. Material: peripheral blood, obtained from a patient treated with radiotherapy plus ipilimumab. In DNA form, the CDR3 reads TGTGCCAGCAGCTTAGAGGTCAGGGGCTATGGCTACACCTTC. Protein: CASSLEVRGYGYTF.